This TCR beta chain was documented in a study of shared clonotypes between healthy human individuals (dated by TCRdb to about 2020). With respect to the entire study: The cohort comprised a couple of women and a few men aged 18 to 49 years. For each donor, three plates each were used for CD4 naive and CD4 memory, two plates were used for CD8 naive, and one plate was used for CD8 memory. The study deeply sequenced blood TCR repertoires of five healthy adults to estimate repertoire size and the extent of clonotype sharing between individuals. To increase sequencing depth and limit assay-specific biases, TCR repertoire library preparation and sequencing were carried out by different laboratories using diverse techniques. Each donor's leukapheresis produced roughly between about 0.8 and 8.9 billion PBMCs. Findings and caveats that apply to the study as a whole: When a handful of donors were compared, the shared fraction of clonotypes was about 5.5% for naive CD4, approximately 3.3% for naive CD8, 2.3% for memory CD4, and approximately 0.4% for memory CD8. The small number of donors limited the genetic and exposure-history diversity represented. Based on pairwise subsampling, the degree of clonotype sharing among donors was expected to be affected by sequencing depth. Sampling was restricted to blood, and TCR repertoires in tissue are likely to differ from TCR repertoires in blood. Rarefaction of sorted-subset datasets indicated incomplete sequencing despite the large sequencing depth. Higher generation probabilities were observed for clonotypes shared by all four sorted-subset donors than for non-shared clonotypes. Naive subsets generally had larger estimated clonotype richness than memory subsets did.

Using the deep immunoSEQ assay, TCR CDR3 regions were amplified from genomic DNA by multiplex PCR. Extracted genomic DNA from each cell subset was distributed evenly across all wells of several immunoSEQ 96-well plates, and each plate was treated as a replicate. For sorted subsets, approximately 200 ng of genomic DNA, equivalent to some 30,000 T cell genomes, went into each replicate PCR. Purified libraries were measured with a Qubit 3.0 fluorometer, size-checked on a Bioanalyzer 2100, and measured again with the KAPA Library Quantification kit. Every immunoSEQ 96-well plate was sequenced on a separate single-read 150-cycle Illumina NextSeq 550 flow cell. In the source study's methods: Because only junctional sequences without quality scores were contained in the immunoSEQ output, filtering matching that applied to full-length reads could not be performed. To assign V/J genes and CDR3, sequences were annotated using PyIR, a Python wrapper for IgBLAST v1.9, with IMGT germline references. Reads were removed for weak V/J assignments (E-value above 1e-6), missing CDR3, stop codons, out-of-frame junctions, or ambiguous translated residues. V3J clonotypes were defined by identical inferred V gene, J gene, and CDR3 amino acid sequence. The percentage overlap between two repertoires was calculated by dividing the number of shared unique clonotypes by the size of the smaller repertoire. RTK rarefaction, the Chao1 estimator, and Recon v2.1 estimates of unobserved clonotypes were used to assess repertoire richness. Generation probabilities were computed with OLGA for all TCRbeta clonotypes obtained by the gDNA method from a handful of donors. TCRdb took over this immuneACCESS table, retaining in-frame rearrangements with V and J assigned. Such tables are incomplete; in checked studies, under half of the missing clones stem from an unresolved V gene, and the remainder is unexplained. Clone size and V and J calls were adopted from that table, with D and trimming inferred from the DNA. Here the sample has about 110,000 clones; about 71% occur a single time. Of the sample, roughly 22% is held by the ten largest clones.

Healthy HIV-negative adults with no recently reported acute infections or vaccinations were included as donors. Every donor was a Caucasian adult residing in Nashville, Tennessee, USA. CD8 memory samples combined magnetically selected CD45RO+ cells with CCR7-negative CD45RA+ effector memory (TemRA) cells. After blood collection by leukapheresis, PBMCs were isolated using Ficoll-Histopaque density gradient centrifugation and then cryopreserved in the vapor phase of liquid nitrogen. Analytical flow cytometry was used to check the purity and quantity of each magnetically sorted T cell population. From each sorted fraction, genomic DNA was isolated and quantified by UV absorbance on a Nanodrop 2000c. Details on this clone: Its antigen remains undetermined. No base quality values were provided; no much bigger clone lies one nucleotide off.

The CDR3 sequence holds 19 residues, the cysteine and phenylalanine included. Solely the CDR3 DNA is kept, with 57 bases framed from the first base. According to the germline V gene, CDR1 reads SGHVS and CDR2 reads FQNEAQ. V lost 2 bases and J lost 3 bases, and the count of bases not matched to a germline gene is 18. This receptor was taken from a woman aged 25 to 45 in good health. The sample was memory CD8+ T cells sorted from blood. This specimen's cell subset or site label, interpreted: CD45RO+ cells pooled with CCR7-negative TemRA cells. The V and J genes are TRBV7-8 and TRBJ2-7; TRBD1 aligns with 8 central bases. The CDR3 reads CASSLPGTGQRTGHYEQYF. In nucleotides, the sequence is TGTGCCAGCAGCTTACCCGGGACAGGACAGCGCACCGGCCACTACGAGCAGTACTTC.